The 12 T cell receptor beta chains below all came from one sample that was sequenced in a study of T cell responses to AZD1222 COVID-19 vaccine. Sequencing was performed with immunoSEQ multiplex PCR; in TCRdb, only in-frame clones are kept and a portion is missing. The table lists 110,000 or so clones, over 75% of them singletons, with more than 15% in the top ten. The sequencing used peripheral blood, collected on day 0 of AZD1222 vaccination. Every receptor here comes from an adult in good health.

In this sample, this clone turned up a few times. The chain recombines TRBV5-4 with TRBJ2-3, with D possibly being TRBD2 (7 bases). This CDR3 has 16 amino acids. The germline V gene has CDR1 SGHNT and CDR2 YYREEE (reference sequence). V dropped 4 bases and J dropped 4 bases, with 19 bases sitting between them. The CDR3 DNA reads as TGTGCCAGCAGCGGCCGAGGGGGGGGGATCGCAGATACGCAGTATTTT. This codes for CASSGRGGGIADTQYF.

This chain uses TRBV2 with TRBJ1-4, with TRBD1 identical over 8 bases. This CDR3 is built from 14 residues. Germline loops: CDR1 SNHLY, CDR2 FYNNEI. V lost 6 bases to trimming and J lost 8 bases; unmatched junction nucleotides: 8. The CDR3 here is CASRNTGGREKLFF. CDR3 DNA: TGTGCCAGCAGGAATACAGGGGGGCGAGAAAAACTGTTTTTT.

This clone was recorded a few times. The J gene is TRBJ1-2, the V gene TRBV2; D not certain. CDR1 SNHLY and CDR2 FYNNEI come from the germline V gene. Trimming stripped 10 bases from V and 3 bases from J, with 15 bases between. This CDR3 comprises 13 residues. The CDR3 nucleotides read TGTGCCACCTCCGGTGAGGCCTACTATGGCTACACCTTC. Protein: CATSGEAYYGYTF.

V is TRBV15 and J is TRBJ2-3; D is unresolved. Trimming removed 1 base from V and 0 bases from J, with 14 bases in between. The CDR3 length is 17 residues. CDR1 is LNHNV and CDR2 is YYDKDF in the germline V gene (reference sequence). CDR3 protein: CATSRGPSTPSTDTQYF. CDR3 nucleotide sequence: TGTGCCACCAGCAGAGGTCCCAGTACCCCTAGCACAGATACGCAGTATTTT.

The chain links TRBV5-6 to TRBJ2-7, with TRBD1 identical over 11 bases. Germline V gives CDR1 SGHDT, CDR2 YYEEEE. The CDR3 consists of 16 residues. J lost 4 bases, V lost 2 bases, and 8 bases had no gene match. Written as DNA, the CDR3 is TGTGCCAGCAGCTTACCCGGGACAGGGGGTACGTACGAGCAGTACTTC. This translates into CASSLPGTGGTYEQYF.

This chain links TRBV11-1 with TRBJ2-7; TRBD1 matches at 7 bases. The CDR3 runs to 17 residues. The germline CDR1 and CDR2 sequences are SGHAT and FQDESV (reference sequence). The trim removed 0 bases at V and 0 bases at J, leaving 8 bases unmatched. CDR3 nucleotides: TGTGCCAGCAGCTTAGCCCGGACAGGACACCGCTCCTACGAGCAGTACTTC. Translation: CASSLARTGHRSYEQYF.

As for this clone: Other DNA variants within this sample encode the same CDR3. The V and J genes are TRBV24-1 and TRBJ2-1, with no clear D. The CDR3 has 13 residues. Germline V lookup: CDR1 KGHDR, CDR2 SFDVKD. The V and J ends lost 3 bases and 7 bases respectively, with 9 bases between them. CDR3 in DNA: TGTGCCACCAGTGATCCACCGGTTAATGAGCAGTTCTTC. Its protein product is CATSDPPVNEQFF.

This chain connects TRBV18 to TRBJ2-1; 10 bases map to TRBD2. The V gene end was trimmed by 6 bases and the J gene end by 7 bases; junction bases not matched to a gene: 9. CDR1 and CDR2 (germline): KGHSH, LQKENI. This CDR3 is 15 amino acids long. The CDR3 loop reads CASSPTSGFGNEQFF. The CDR3, as DNA: TGTGCCAGCTCCCCGACTAGCGGGTTTGGGAATGAGCAGTTCTTC.

The rearrangement joins TRBV29-1 to TRBJ2-3; no clear D gene. CDR3 length: 12 amino acids. V shed 8 bases and J shed 6 bases, with 15 bases lying between them. Germline V gene lookup returns CDR1 SQVTM and CDR2 ANQGSEA. The CDR3 DNA reads TGCAGCCCCCGGGTAGGGTCGGATACGCAGTATTTT. Translation: CSPRVGSDTQYF.

Only one count was recorded for this clone. This chain connects TRBV29-1 to TRBJ2-1; 7 bases are shared with TRBD2. The CDR3 has 13 amino acids. The V and J ends lost 4 bases and 4 bases, in that order; junction bases with no gene match: 4. Germline CDR1 reads SQVTM; CDR2 reads ANQGSEA. The CDR3 sequence is CSVGLADYNEQFF. As DNA, the CDR3 is TGCAGCGTTGGTCTAGCGGATTACAATGAGCAGTTCTTC.

The chain carries TRBV7-9 and TRBJ2-7; D might be TRBD1 (5 bases). Germline V CDR1 and CDR2: SEHNR, FQNEAQ (reference sequence). There are 14 residues in the CDR3. V lost 2 bases to trimming and J lost 2 bases, with 10 bases between them. CDR3 protein: CASSLIGVPYEQYF. Written as DNA, the CDR3 is TGTGCCAGCAGCTTAATAGGGGTGCCCTACGAGCAGTACTTC.

The chain recombines TRBV9 with TRBJ2-2; perhaps TRBD2 as D (6 bases). Germline values: CDR1 SGDLS, CDR2 YYNGEE. CDR3 length: 15 residues. Between the trimmed V and J ends, which lost 0 bases and 4 bases, there was a span of 10 bases. CDR3 in amino acids: CASSVVAVGTGELFF. In nucleotides, the CDR3 is TGTGCCAGCAGCGTAGTAGCGGTAGGCACCGGGGAGCTGTTTTTT. The complete variable domain, with remaining parts taken from reference TRBV9 and TRBJ2-2, reads DSGVTQTPKHLITATGQRVTLRCSPRSGDLSVYWYQQSLDQGLQFLIQYYNGEERAKGNILERFSAQQFPDLHSELNLSSLELGDSALYFCASSVVAVGTGELFFGEGSRLTVL.